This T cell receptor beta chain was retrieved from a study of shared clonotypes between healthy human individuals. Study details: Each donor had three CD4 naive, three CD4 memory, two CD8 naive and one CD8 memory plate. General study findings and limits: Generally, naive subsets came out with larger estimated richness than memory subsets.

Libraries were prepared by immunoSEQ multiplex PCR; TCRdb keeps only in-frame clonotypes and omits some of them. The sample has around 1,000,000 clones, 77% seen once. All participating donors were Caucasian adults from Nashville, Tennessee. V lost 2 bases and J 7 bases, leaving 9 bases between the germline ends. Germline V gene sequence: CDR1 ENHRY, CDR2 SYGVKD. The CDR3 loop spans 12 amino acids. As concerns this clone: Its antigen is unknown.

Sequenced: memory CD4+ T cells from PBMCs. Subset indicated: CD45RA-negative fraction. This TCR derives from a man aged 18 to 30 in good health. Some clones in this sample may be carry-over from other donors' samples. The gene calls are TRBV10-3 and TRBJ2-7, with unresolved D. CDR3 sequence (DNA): TGTGCCATCAGTGAGGGGGTCAGGGAGCAGTACTTC. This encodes CAISEGVREQYF.